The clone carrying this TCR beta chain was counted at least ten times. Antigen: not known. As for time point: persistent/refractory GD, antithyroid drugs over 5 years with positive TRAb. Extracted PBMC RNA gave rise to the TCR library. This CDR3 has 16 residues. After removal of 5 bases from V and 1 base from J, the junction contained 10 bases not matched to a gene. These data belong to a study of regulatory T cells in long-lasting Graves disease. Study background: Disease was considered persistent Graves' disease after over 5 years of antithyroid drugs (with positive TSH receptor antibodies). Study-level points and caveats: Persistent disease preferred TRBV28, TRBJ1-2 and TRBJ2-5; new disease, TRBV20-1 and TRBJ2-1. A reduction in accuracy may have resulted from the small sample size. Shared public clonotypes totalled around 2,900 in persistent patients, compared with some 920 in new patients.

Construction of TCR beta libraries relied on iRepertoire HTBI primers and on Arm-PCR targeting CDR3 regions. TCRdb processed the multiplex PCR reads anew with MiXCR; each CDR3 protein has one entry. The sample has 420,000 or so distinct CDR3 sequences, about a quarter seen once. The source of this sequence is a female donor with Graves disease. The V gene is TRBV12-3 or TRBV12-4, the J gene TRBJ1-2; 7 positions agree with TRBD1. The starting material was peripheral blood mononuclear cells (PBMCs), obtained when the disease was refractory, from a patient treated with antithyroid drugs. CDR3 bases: TGTGCCAGCAGTGGGACAGTGAAACCCCTTAACTATGGCTACACCTTC. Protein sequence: CASSGTVKPLNYGYTF.